This T cell receptor beta chain was observed in a study of cytomegalovirus exposure and HLA in healthy donors. Germline V gene data show CDR1 as MNHEY and CDR2 as SVGAGI. This CDR3 comprises 16 residues. V shed 4 bases and J 0 bases; nucleotides not matched to a gene: 7. This clone has only one observation. PCR was performed using 60 Vbeta and 13 Jbeta primers. Clones were read by immunoSEQ multiplex PCR, and TCRdb kept only the in-frame ones, dropping some. Here the sample spans over 150,000 clones, 75% to 85% being singletons. This TCR was recovered from a male donor in good health and CMV-seropositive. Sequencing input: PBMCs. This chain uses TRBV6-5 with TRBJ1-1; 8 positions match TRBD1. The CDR3 is CASSWGQGAMNTEAFF. In DNA, the CDR3 is TGTGCCAGCAGTTGGGGGCAGGGGGCCATGAACACTGAAGCTTTCTTT.